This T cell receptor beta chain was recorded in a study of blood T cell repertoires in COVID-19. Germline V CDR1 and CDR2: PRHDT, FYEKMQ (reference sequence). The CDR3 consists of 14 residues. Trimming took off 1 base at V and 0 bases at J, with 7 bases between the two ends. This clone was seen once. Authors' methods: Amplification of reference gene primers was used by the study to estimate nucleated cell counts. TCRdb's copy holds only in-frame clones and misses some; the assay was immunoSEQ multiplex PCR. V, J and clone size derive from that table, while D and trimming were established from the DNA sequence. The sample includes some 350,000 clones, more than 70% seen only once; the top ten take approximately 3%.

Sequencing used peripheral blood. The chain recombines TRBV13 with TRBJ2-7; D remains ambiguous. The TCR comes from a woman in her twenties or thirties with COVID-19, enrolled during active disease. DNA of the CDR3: TGTGCCAGCAGCTTAGTACAGAGCTCCTACGAGCAGTACTTC. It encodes CASSLVQSSYEQYF.